The entry below describes one T cell receptor (beta chain). This specimen comes from a study of PD-L1 blockade in urothelial cancer. Study overall: Twenty-five of the 29 patients were men with bladder-origin urothelial cancer. Patients' histories included 0 to 3 prior chemotherapy regimens. The analyses of blood took place 3 weeks (second dose) and 6 weeks after treatment start.

As for time point: pretreatment peripheral blood. In each PCR, synthetic TCR analog templates were spiked in. TCRdb keeps only in-frame clones here, not all; method: immunoSEQ multiplex PCR. The profile shows about 95,000 clones, around 90% of them singletons. This TCR was recovered from a man between 60 and 75 years old with urothelial cancer. This specimen consisted of PBMCs, obtained around atezolizumab (anti-PD-L1) treatment.

CDR3 in amino acids: CASSVLAGYEQYF. The CDR3 nucleotides read TGTGCCAGCAGTGTACTAGCGGGATACGAGCAGTACTTC. The chain joins TRBV25-1 to TRBJ2-7, with 10 nucleotides matching TRBD2. The J segment lost 4 bases and the V segment lost 4 bases, leaving 1 base of the junction unmatched. The CDR3 is made up of 13 amino acids. Germline V gives CDR1 MGHDK, CDR2 SYGVNS.